The clone carrying this T cell receptor beta chain was seen only once. No antigen is known for it. This record comes from a study of T cells in Graves' hyperthyroidism and ophthalmopathy. At the level of the study: The initial diagnosis was the point when peripheral blood was collected, ahead of any treatment.

RNA transcripts served as the template for amplifying TCR beta CDR3 regions. HTBI primers were used for first-round RT-PCR of the TCR CDR3. TCRdb used MiXCR to reprocess the multiplex PCR reads, holding one entry per CDR3 protein. The data hold a few hundred thousand distinct CDR3 sequences, with around a sixth observed a single time. Each diagnosis drew on symptoms, thyroxine, TRAb, thyroid ultrasound and orbital computed tomography findings. Broader study findings: A median about 6 months before onset, the model predicted ophthalmopathy. Blood also showed most of the thyroid clonotypes that were expanded above 0.001.

Sequencing input: blood. The receptor was derived from a man between 18 and 29 years old with Graves' ophthalmopathy.

CDR3 loop: CASSSSQLGRSNQPQHF. CDR3 nucleotide sequence: TGTGCCAGCTCATCGTCCCAGTTAGGAAGGTCAAACCAGCCCCAGCATTTT. This chain links TRBV18 with TRBJ1-5; D remains ambiguous. Deletions cut 5 bases from V and 7 bases from J, with 24 bases between. From germline, CDR1 is KGHSH and CDR2 LQKENI. The CDR3 spans 17 residues. The entire variable domain, with the rest obtained from reference TRBV18 and TRBJ1-5, is as follows: NAGVMQNPRHLVRRRGQEARLRCSPMKGHSHVYWYRQLPEEGLKFMVYLQKENIIDESGMPKERFSAEFPKEGPSILRIQQVVRGDSAAYFCASSSSQLGRSNQPQHFGDGTRLSIL.